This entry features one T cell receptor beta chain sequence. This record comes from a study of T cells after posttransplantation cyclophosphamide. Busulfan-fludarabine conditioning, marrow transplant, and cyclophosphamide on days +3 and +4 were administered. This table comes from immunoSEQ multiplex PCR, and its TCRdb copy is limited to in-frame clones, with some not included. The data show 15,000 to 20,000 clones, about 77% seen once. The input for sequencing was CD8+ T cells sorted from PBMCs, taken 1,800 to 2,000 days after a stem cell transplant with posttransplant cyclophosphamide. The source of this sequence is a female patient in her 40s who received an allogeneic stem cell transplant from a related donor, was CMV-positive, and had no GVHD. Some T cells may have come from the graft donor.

The chain's CDR3 is CASSSGLAGGTPYNEQFF. CDR3 nucleotide sequence: TGTGCCAGCAGCTCCGGACTAGCGGGGGGCACCCCCTACAATGAGCAGTTCTTC. The chain carries TRBV11-1 and TRBJ2-1, with 14 bases matching TRBD2. The CDR3 is made up of 18 amino acids. V dropped 4 bases and J dropped 2; count of bases not matched to a gene: 7. Germline CDR1 SGHAT, CDR2 FQDESV (reference sequence).